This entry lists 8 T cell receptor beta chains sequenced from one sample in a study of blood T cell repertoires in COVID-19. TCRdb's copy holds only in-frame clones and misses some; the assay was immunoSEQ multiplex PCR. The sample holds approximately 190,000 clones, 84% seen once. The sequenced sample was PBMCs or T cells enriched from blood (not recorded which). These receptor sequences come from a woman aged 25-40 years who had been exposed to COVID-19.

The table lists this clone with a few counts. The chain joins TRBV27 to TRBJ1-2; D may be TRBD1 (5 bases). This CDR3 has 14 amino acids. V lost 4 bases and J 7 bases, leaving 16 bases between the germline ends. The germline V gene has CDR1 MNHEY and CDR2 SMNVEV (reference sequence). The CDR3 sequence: CASSSPPPGGGYTF. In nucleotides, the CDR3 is TGTGCCAGCAGTTCGCCACCGCCCGGGGGTGGCTACACCTTC.

In DNA, the CDR3 is TGTGCCAGCAGCTTACAGGGTAACTATGGCTACACCTTC. Encoded protein: CASSLQGNYGYTF. The chain joins TRBV5-5 to TRBJ1-2; D might be TRBD1 (6 bases). The germline gives CDR1 SGHKS, CDR2 YYEKEE (reference sequence). The CDR3 spans 13 residues. Trimming stripped 2 bases from V and 1 base from J, with 6 bases between.

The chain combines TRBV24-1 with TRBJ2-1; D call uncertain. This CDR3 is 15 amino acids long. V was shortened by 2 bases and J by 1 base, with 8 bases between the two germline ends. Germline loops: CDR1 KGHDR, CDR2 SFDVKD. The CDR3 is CATSDSTGSYNEQFF. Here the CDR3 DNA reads TGTGCCACCAGTGATTCTACGGGTTCCTACAATGAGCAGTTCTTC.

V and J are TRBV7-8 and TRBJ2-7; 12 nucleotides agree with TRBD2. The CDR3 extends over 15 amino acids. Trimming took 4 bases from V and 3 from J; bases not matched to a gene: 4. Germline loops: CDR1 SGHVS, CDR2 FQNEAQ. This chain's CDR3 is CASSSLAGGNYEQYF. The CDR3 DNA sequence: TGTGCCAGCAGCTCACTAGCGGGGGGTAACTACGAGCAGTACTTC.

CDR3 in amino acids: CASSEAIGVSQHF. DNA for the CDR3: TGTGCCAGCAGTGAAGCGATCGGGGTATCCCAGCATTTT. The chain carries TRBV6-1 and TRBJ1-5; D unresolved. V was pared by 0 bases and J by 11 bases, with 11 bases between. The CDR3 is 13 amino acids. Germline CDR1 MNHNS, CDR2 SASEGT.

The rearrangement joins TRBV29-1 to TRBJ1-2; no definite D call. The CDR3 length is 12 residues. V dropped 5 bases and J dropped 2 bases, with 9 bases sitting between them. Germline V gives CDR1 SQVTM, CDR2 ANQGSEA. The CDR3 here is CSVQDQNYGYTF. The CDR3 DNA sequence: TGCAGCGTTCAGGATCAGAACTATGGCTACACCTTC.

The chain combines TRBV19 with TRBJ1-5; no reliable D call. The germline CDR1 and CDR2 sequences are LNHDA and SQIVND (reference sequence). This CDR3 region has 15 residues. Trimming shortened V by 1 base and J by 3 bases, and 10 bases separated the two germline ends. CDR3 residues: CASSIVEGSNQPQHF. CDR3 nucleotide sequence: TGTGCCAGTAGTATAGTAGAGGGATCCAATCAGCCCCAGCATTTT.

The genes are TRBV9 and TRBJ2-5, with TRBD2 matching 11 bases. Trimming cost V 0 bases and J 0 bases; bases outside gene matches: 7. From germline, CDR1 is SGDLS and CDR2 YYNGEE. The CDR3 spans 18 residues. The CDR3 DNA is TGTGCCAGCAGCGTAGGCGGGACTAGCGGTCGCTACCAAGAGACCCAGTACTTC. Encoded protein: CASSVGGTSGRYQETQYF.